Below, 4 T cell receptor beta chains from the same sample are listed, as sequenced in a study of blood T cell repertoires in COVID-19. This table comes from immunoSEQ multiplex PCR, and its TCRdb copy is limited to in-frame clones, with some not included. The sample lists 200,000 to 300,000 clones, 75% to 85% occurring once. The sample comprised peripheral blood. These receptors all come from a woman in her sixties with active or convalescent COVID-19.

The genes are TRBV7-2 and TRBJ1-4; D gene uncertain. The germline CDR1 and CDR2 sequences are SGHTA and FQGNSA. This CDR3 comprises 16 residues. The V end was cut by 5 bases, the J end by 0 bases, with 13 bases between. The CDR3 spells CASSLNLIATNEKLFF. The CDR3 bases are TGTGCCAGCAGCCTGAACCTAATTGCAACTAATGAAAAACTGTTTTTT.

V usage is TRBV10-3 and J usage is TRBJ1-2; D may be TRBD1 (5 bases). This CDR3 has 13 amino acids. The V gene's germline CDR1 is ENHRY and CDR2 SYGVKD. Between the trimmed V and J ends, which lost 6 bases and 4 bases, there was a span of 12 bases. The CDR3 region is CAIRGQGGYGYTF. The CDR3 DNA is TGTGCCATCAGGGGGCAGGGTGGCTATGGCTACACCTTC.

The CDR3 bases are TGTGCCAGCAGACTAAATTCACCCCTCCACTTT. It translates to CASRLNSPLHF. The rearrangement joins TRBV12-3 or TRBV12-4 to TRBJ1-6; D ambiguous. The CDR3 consists of 11 residues. V was pared by 6 bases and J by 7 bases, with 4 bases between.

This clone has only a few counts. The V call is TRBV19, the J call TRBJ1-4; possible D gene TRBD1, 6 bases. V lost 7 bases and J 8 bases, leaving 26 bases between the germline ends. This CDR3 has 17 residues. Germline V gene sequence: CDR1 LNHDA, CDR2 SQIVND (reference sequence). CDR3 sequence (DNA): TGTGCCAGTACCAGAAACAGGGACATATCAACTGGGGAAAAACTGTTTTTT. Amino acids: CASTRNRDISTGEKLFF.